These 9 T cell receptor beta chains were sequenced from one sample in a study of cytomegalovirus exposure and HLA in healthy donors. A multiplex PCR was run with 60 Vbeta primers and 13 Jbeta primers. The method was immunoSEQ multiplex PCR; TCRdb's version includes in-frame clones alone and lacks a portion of them. Of under 200,000 clones listed, 80% are singletons. The sample comprised PBMCs. The source of these receptors is a woman between 50 and 59 years old in good health and CMV-seropositive.

The genes are TRBV4-1 and TRBJ1-1; weak D call: TRBD1 (6 bases). V lost 4 bases, J lost 4 bases, and 16 bases lay in between. Per germline, CDR1 MGHRA and CDR2 YSYEKL. The CDR3 contains 15 residues. The DNA for the CDR3 is TGCGCCAGCAGCCCCCTCGGGGGGCTGGGCACTGAAGCTTTCTTT. Translated, it gives CASSPLGGLGTEAFF.

V usage is TRBV11-3 and J usage is TRBJ2-7; 9 bases fit TRBD1. Germline V gene data show CDR1 as SGHNT and CDR2 as YENEEA. V lost 9 bases, J lost 6 bases, and 9 bases stayed unmatched. The CDR3 is 13 amino acids. In DNA, the CDR3 is TGTGCCAGTGCCCCGGGACAGGGTGTCGAGCAGTACTTC. This gives the protein CASAPGQGVEQYF.

This clone was picked up a small number of times. The J gene is TRBJ1-5, the V gene TRBV6-1; possibly TRBD1 for D (5 bases). CDR1 and CDR2 (germline): MNHNS, SASEGT. The CDR3 is made up of 19 amino acids. Trimming pared 3 bases from V and 0 bases from J, leaving 21 bases between. DNA of the CDR3: TGTGCCAGCAGTGACGATGGAGGGTCGAGGGGATATAGCAATCAGCCCCAGCATTTT. It encodes CASSDDGGSRGYSNQPQHF.

J is TRBJ2-1 and V is TRBV7-3; TRBD2 agrees at 10 bases. Germline trimming cut 3 bases from V and 5 bases from J; bases unmatched to any gene: 4. There are 15 residues in the CDR3. Germline V lookup: CDR1 SGHTA, CDR2 FQGTGA. The CDR3 DNA follows: TGTGCCAGCAGCTTCAACGGACTAGCGGACAATGAGCAGTTCTTC. The encoded protein is CASSFNGLADNEQFF.

The chain combines TRBV14 with TRBJ2-7; D possibly corresponds to TRBD1 (5 bases). From germline, CDR1 is SGHDN and CDR2 FVKESK. The ends were cut back, 2 bases at V and 6 bases at J, with 20 bases in the middle. The CDR3 totals 16 residues. CDR3 protein: CASSQLQGFRVREQYF. The CDR3 DNA reads TGTGCCAGCAGCCAACTCCAGGGATTCAGGGTGCGCGAGCAGTACTTC.

The chain couples TRBV7-2 to TRBJ2-1, with a tentative D call TRBD2 (5 bases). The CDR3 is made up of 13 amino acids. From germline, CDR1 is SGHTA and CDR2 FQGNSA. V lost 4 bases and J lost 4, with 8 bases in between. Here the CDR3 reads CASSSQRYNEQFF. In nucleotides, the CDR3 is TGTGCCAGCAGCTCACAGCGGTACAATGAGCAGTTCTTC.

The chain joins TRBV6-9 to TRBJ2-1, with 8 nucleotides matching TRBD2. CDR1 is MNHGY, CDR2 SVAAGI, per germline. With V trimmed by 5 bases and J by 0 bases, 18 bases remained unmatched. CDR3 length: 20 residues. CDR3 residues: CASSHPIVREGLFSYNEQFF. DNA for the CDR3: TGTGCCAGCAGTCACCCCATCGTACGGGAGGGCTTATTCTCCTACAATGAGCAGTTCTTC.

This chain links TRBV9 with TRBJ1-1, with D uncertain. CDR3 length: 12 amino acids. The V end was cut by 2 bases, the J end by 3 bases, with 5 bases between. CDR1 SGDLS and CDR2 YYNGEE come from the germline V gene. The CDR3 region is CASSVGDTEAFF. The CDR3 region has the DNA TGTGCCAGCAGCGTCGGAGACACTGAAGCTTTCTTT.

This clone was seen once. V usage is TRBV21-1 and J usage is TRBJ2-4; the table's D call, TRBD1, was not checked against the DNA. TRBV21-1 is annotated as a pseudogene. The CDR3 has 17 amino acids. CDR3 nucleotides: TGTGCCAGCAGCAAAACAGTTTGGTCCACGTTCAAAAACATTCAGTACTTC. Protein sequence: CASSKTVWSTFKNIQYF.